What follows is one T cell receptor (beta chain) and its context. TCRdb's table, derived via immunoSEQ multiplex PCR, lists solely in-frame clones and lacks some. The table has around 120,000 clones, more than 75% seen once. This sample was included in a study of control samples from healthy donors and cancer patients. Germline assignment: CDR1 SEHNR and CDR2 FQNEAQ (reference sequence). Deletions cut 4 bases from V and 0 bases from J, with 11 bases between. This CDR3 is 15 amino acids long. Sequenced material: blood. V gene TRBV7-9 combines with J gene TRBJ2-3; D possibly matches TRBD1 or TRBD2 (6 bases each). The clonotype comes from a middle-aged man in good health. The CDR3 region has the DNA TGTGCCAGCAGCTCGGGGGCGGGAAGCACAGATACGCAGTATTTT. Translation: CASSSGAGSTDTQYF.